Below, one T cell receptor (beta chain) is given with its context. The sample originates from a study of glioma-infiltrating T cells after dendritic cell vaccination. Study details: Between the early 2000s and the early 2010s, patients got autologous tumor lysate-pulsed dendritic cell vaccines.

Time point meaning: after dendritic cell vaccination, including at tumor progression/relapse. Isocitrate dehydrogenase mutation was absent in all glioblastoma patients. Per the germline V gene, CDR1 is SGHTA and CDR2 is FQGNSA. The CDR3 has 14 amino acids. V was shortened by 1 base and J by 4 bases, with 7 bases between the two germline ends. Only in-frame clones appear in the TCRdb table, and some are missing; sequencing was by immunoSEQ multiplex PCR. The sample lists tens of thousands of clones, 80% to 90% occurring once. This sequence originates from a human donor with glioblastoma. The chain has TRBV7-2 and TRBJ1-4; D is uncertain. Specimen: blood, collected after dendritic cell vaccination. CDR3 nucleotide sequence: TGTGCCAGCAGCTTAGACAGATATAATGAAAAACTGTTTTTT. Its protein product is CASSLDRYNEKLFF.